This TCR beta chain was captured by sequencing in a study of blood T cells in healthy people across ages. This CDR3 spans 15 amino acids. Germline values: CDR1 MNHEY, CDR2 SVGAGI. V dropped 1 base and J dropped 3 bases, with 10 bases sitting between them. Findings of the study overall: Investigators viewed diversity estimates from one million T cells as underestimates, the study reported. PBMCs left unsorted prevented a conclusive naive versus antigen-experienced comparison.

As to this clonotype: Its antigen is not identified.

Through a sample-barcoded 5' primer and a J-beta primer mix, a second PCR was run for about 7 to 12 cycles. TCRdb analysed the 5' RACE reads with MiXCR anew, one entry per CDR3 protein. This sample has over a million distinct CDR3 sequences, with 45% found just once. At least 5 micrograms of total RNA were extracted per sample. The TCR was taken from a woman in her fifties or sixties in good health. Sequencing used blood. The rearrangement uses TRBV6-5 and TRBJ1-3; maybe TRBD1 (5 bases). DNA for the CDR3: TGTGCCAGCAGTTACTGTGGGGGGAGTGGAAACACCATATATTTT. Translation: CASSYCGGSGNTIYF.